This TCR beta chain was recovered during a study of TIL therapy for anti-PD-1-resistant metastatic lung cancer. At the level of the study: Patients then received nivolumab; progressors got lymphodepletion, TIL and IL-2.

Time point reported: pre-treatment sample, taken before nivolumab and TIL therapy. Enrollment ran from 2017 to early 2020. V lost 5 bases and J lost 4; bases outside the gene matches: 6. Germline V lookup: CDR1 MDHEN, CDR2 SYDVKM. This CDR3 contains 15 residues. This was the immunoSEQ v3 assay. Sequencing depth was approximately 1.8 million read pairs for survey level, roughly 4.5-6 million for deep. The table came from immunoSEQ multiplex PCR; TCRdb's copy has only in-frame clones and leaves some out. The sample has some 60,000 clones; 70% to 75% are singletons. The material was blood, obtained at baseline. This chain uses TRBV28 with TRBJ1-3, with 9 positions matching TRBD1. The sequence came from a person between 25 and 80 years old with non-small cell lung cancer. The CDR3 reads CASSRPGTGGNTIYF. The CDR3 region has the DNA TGTGCCAGCAGTCGTCCCGGGACAGGGGGAAACACCATATATTTT.